Sequencing of this T cell receptor beta chain was carried out in a study of blood T cells in healthy people across ages. With a J-beta primer mix and a sample-barcoded 5' primer, a second PCR ran 7 to 11 cycles. Each CDR3 protein gets one entry after TCRdb re-called the 5' RACE reads with MiXCR. The repertoire consists of around 780,000 distinct CDR3 sequences, with around a quarter occurring once and the leading ten covering approximately 2.9%. V lost 3 bases to trimming and J lost 2 bases, with 20 bases between them. CDR3 length equals 17 residues. Per germline, CDR1 SGHTA and CDR2 FQGTGA. These data were likewise used in another study, on T cells of mothers and their children. As that study records: It was found that thymic selection shapes TCR recombination output similarly in related and unrelated pairs.

V and J are TRBV7-3 and TRBJ2-7; weak D call: TRBD2 (6 bases). The source material was blood. The origin of this receptor is a boy between 10 and 17 years old in good health. CDR3 sequence reads: CASSFQLALDLPYEQYF. CDR3 DNA sequence: TGTGCCAGCAGCTTCCAACTAGCTCTCGATCTGCCCTACGAGCAGTACTTC.